This is a list of T cell receptor beta chains from one sample in a study of PD-L1 blockade in urothelial cancer. Profiling relied on immunoSEQ multiplex PCR, and the TCRdb table lists in-frame clones only, not all of them. The data contain 60,000 to 65,000 clones, around 81% of them singletons. Sequences were derived from PBMCs, sampled around atezolizumab (anti-PD-L1) treatment. These receptors originate from a man in his sixties or seventies with urothelial cancer. Each CDR3 is given with its conserved first and last residue. D genes are given only for firm matches. Size is stated for part of the rows, as once, few or many counts, or as a class when the clone is expanded.

D gene	V gene	J gene	clone size	CDR3 DNA	CDR3 protein
NA	TRBV6-6	TRBJ1-5	few	TGTGCCAGCACAAAGTGGGCGGCGGGGAGCAATCAGCCCCAGCATTTT	CASTKWAAGSNQPQHF
TRBD1	TRBV29-1	TRBJ2-2	NA	TGCAGCGCAGGTCACAGGGGTTCGGACACCGGGGAGCTGTTTTTT	CSAGHRGSDTGELFF
TRBD2	TRBV10-3	TRBJ2-7	NA	TGTGCCATCAGTGAGGGCACTAGCGGGAGTCACGAGCAGTACTTC	CAISEGTSGSHEQYF
TRBD2	TRBV7-9	TRBJ2-1	NA	TGTGCCAGCAGCACCCACCTGGGGACTAGCGGGAGTTACCATGAGCAGTTCTTC	CASSTHLGTSGSYHEQFF
TRBD2	TRBV18	TRBJ2-5	NA	TGTGCCAGCTCACCCCTCGGGGCGGGAGGCCAAGAGACCCAGTACTTC	CASSPLGAGGQETQYF
NA	TRBV5-4	TRBJ2-3	NA	TGTGCCAGCAGCCGAAAGGTCGGTGCTAGCCGAACAGATACGCAGTATTTT	CASSRKVGASRTDTQYF
NA	TRBV10-3	TRBJ2-7	NA	TGTGCCATCAGTGACGGGTACGGCTCCTACGAGCAGTACTTC	CAISDGYGSYEQYF
NA	TRBV19	TRBJ1-2	NA	TGTGCCAGTAGTCCACCCGAAGGGACACCCCATGGCTACACCTTC	CASSPPEGTPHGYTF
NA	TRBV11-3	TRBJ1-1	NA	TGTGCCAGCAGCTTTGTCGCCTTCTATGGGAACACTGAAGCTTTCTTT	CASSFVAFYGNTEAFF
TRBD2	TRBV7-3	TRBJ2-2	few	TGTGCCAGCAGCCCCGGACTAGCTGCCGGGGAGCTGTTTTTT	CASSPGLAAGELFF
NA	TRBV5-5	TRBJ2-3	NA	TGTGCCAGCAGCTTGGCATGGGCAGGGGATGGGGGAGATACGCAGTATTTT	CASSLAWAGDGGDTQYF
NA	TRBV2	TRBJ1-3	NA	TGTGCCAGCAGTGCCGACTACTCTGGAAACACCATATATTTT	CASSADYSGNTIYF
TRBD1	TRBV19	TRBJ2-5	NA	TGTGCCAGCAGACAGGGGGGAGAGACCCAGTACTTC	CASRQGGETQYF
NA	TRBV30	TRBJ1-4	NA	TGTGCCTGGAGTGACCCGAGGGGGAGGGGTGAAAAACTGTTTTTT	CAWSDPRGRGEKLFF
TRBD1	TRBV5-1	TRBJ1-1	NA	TGCGCCAGCAGCCCACGACAGGGGAAAACTGAAGCTTTCTTT	CASSPRQGKTEAFF
TRBD1	TRBV6-1	TRBJ1-2	few	TGTGCCAGCAGTGGGGACAGGGAGAGAGACTATGGCTACACCTTC	CASSGDRERDYGYTF
NA	TRBV5-8	TRBJ1-1	NA	TGTGCCAGCAGCTTCCCCGGGGTTCTCCAAGCTTTCTTT	CASSFPGVLQAFF
TRBD2	TRBV6-1	TRBJ2-7	once	TGTGCCAGCAGTCAGCGGACTAGCGGGAGTTACGAGCAGTACTTC	CASSQRTSGSYEQYF
TRBD2	TRBV19	TRBJ2-1	few	TGTGCCAGTAGTACCCAACTAGCGGGAGGGGGCAATGAGCAGTTCTTC	CASSTQLAGGGNEQFF
TRBD2	TRBV7-9	TRBJ2-1	NA	TGTGCCAGCAGCTTGGGGACTAGCGGGAGTAAGTTCTTC	CASSLGTSGSKFF
NA	TRBV30	TRBJ2-3	NA	TGTGCCTGGAGGGGAGCGGCAGCTTTTAGCACAGATACGCAGTATTTT	CAWRGAAAFSTDTQYF
TRBD2	TRBV18	TRBJ2-7	NA	TGTGCCAGCTCACCCCGGACTAGCGGGAGGGCCGGGTACGAGCAGTACTTC	CASSPRTSGRAGYEQYF
NA	TRBV19	TRBJ1-1	once	TGTGCCAGTAGTACGGGGTGGAACACTGAAGCTTTCTTT	CASSTGWNTEAFF
NA	TRBV18	TRBJ1-2	NA	TGTGCCAGCTCACCAGGGCAGGGATCGAGCGGCTACACCTTC	CASSPGQGSSGYTF
TRBD2	TRBV29-1	TRBJ2-1	NA	TGCAGCTCGAGCGGGACTGGGGATGAGCAGTTCTTC	CSSSGTGDEQFF
NA	TRBV7-2	TRBJ2-7	NA	TGTGCCAGCAGCTTACAAGCGGGTCGATACGAGCAGTACTTC	CASSLQAGRYEQYF